What follows are 28 T cell receptor beta chains derived from one specimen sequenced in a study of blood T cell repertoires in COVID-19. The repertoire was sequenced with immunoSEQ multiplex PCR; TCRdb's copy has only in-frame clones and lacks some. The profile shows about 320,000 clones, more than 70% of them singletons. The specimen was peripheral blood. These receptors all stem from a woman in her twenties or thirties with COVID-19, enrolled during active disease.

This chain links TRBV7-2 with TRBJ2-2, with no clear D. This CDR3 comprises 12 residues. V gave up 3 bases and J gave up 4 bases, with 3 bases separating them. Germline CDR1 and CDR2: SGHTA and FQGNSA. CDR3 sequence reads: CASSFVTGELFF. In nucleotides, the CDR3 is TGTGCCAGCAGCTTCGTCACCGGGGAGCTGTTTTTT.

The chain is built from TRBV11-2 and TRBJ1-1; D is perhaps TRBD1 (5 bases). Trimming left V 5 bases short and J 5 bases short, with 15 bases between. Germline loops: CDR1 SGHAT, CDR2 FQNNGV. CDR3 length: 14 residues. This chain's CDR3 is CASSGGGGGTEAFF. The CDR3 nucleotides read TGTGCCAGCAGCGGCGGGGGGGGAGGTACTGAAGCTTTCTTT. The full variable domain, rest sourced from reference TRBV11-2 and TRBJ1-1, is EAGVAQSPRYKIIEKRQSVAFWCNPISGHATLYWYQQILGQGPKLLIQFQNNGVVDDSQLPKDRFSAERLKGVDSTLKIQPAKLEDSAVYLCASSGGGGGTEAFFGQGTRLTVV.

This sequence joins TRBV7-2 and TRBJ1-5; D remains ambiguous. This CDR3 comprises 12 residues. Trimming left V 5 bases short and J 7 bases short, with 9 bases between. The germline V gene has CDR1 SGHTA and CDR2 FQGNSA. CDR3 in DNA: TGTGCCAGCAGCGATCCAGGACAGCCCCAGCATTTT. Residues: CASSDPGQPQHF.

The rearrangement joins TRBV2 to TRBJ1-5, with D hard to call. This CDR3 region has 13 residues. Trimming took 4 bases from V and 4 from J, leaving 8 bases between them. Per the germline V gene, CDR1 is SNHLY and CDR2 is FYNNEI. The CDR3 loop reads CASSVRINQPQHF. As DNA, the CDR3 is TGTGCCAGCAGTGTGAGAATTAATCAGCCCCAGCATTTT.

The chain is built from TRBV18 and TRBJ1-4; possibly TRBD1 for D (5 bases). Deletions cut 3 bases from V and 8 bases from J, with 13 bases between. The CDR3 covers 14 residues. The V gene's germline CDR1 is KGHSH and CDR2 LQKENI. CDR3 sequence reads: CASSPGPSGEKLFF. The CDR3 bases are TGTGCCAGCTCACCGGGACCCAGCGGGGAAAAACTGTTTTTT.

The rearrangement links TRBV7-2 to TRBJ2-1; 14 positions agree with TRBD2. This CDR3 spans 16 amino acids. CDR1 and CDR2 (germline): SGHTA, FQGNSA. The V segment lost 5 bases and the J segment 6 bases; nucleotides outside the gene matches: 6. The CDR3 bases are TGTGCCAGCAGCCAAAGACTAGCGGGGGGGCTCAATGAGCAGTTCTTC. Its translation: CASSQRLAGGLNEQFF. Using reference TRBV7-2 and TRBJ2-1 for the parts outside the CDR3, the full variable domain is GAGVSQSPSNKVTEKGKDVELRCDPISGHTALYWYRQSLGQGLEFLIYFQGNSAPDKSGLPSDRFSAERTGGSVSTLTIQRTQQEDSAVYLCASSQRLAGGLNEQFFGPGTRLTVL.

J is TRBJ2-2 and V is TRBV30, with TRBD1 matching over 12 bases. The CDR3 is 14 amino acids. Germline V lookup: CDR1 GTSNPN, CDR2 SVGIG (reference sequence). The V segment lost 0 bases and the J segment 9 bases; nucleotides outside the gene matches: 2. In DNA form, the CDR3 reads TGTGCCTGGAGTGTCGGGACAGGGGGCCGGGAGCTGTTTTTT. Its protein is CAWSVGTGGRELFF.

V gene TRBV9 combines with J gene TRBJ2-7; 15 nucleotides agree with TRBD2. V was clipped by 3 bases and J by 4 bases; unmatched bases: 2. Looked up from germline, CDR1 is SGDLS and CDR2 is YYNGEE. The CDR3 runs to 15 residues. CDR3 DNA: TGTGCCAGCAGCGAGGGACTAGCGGGGGGATACGAGCAGTACTTC. Translating gives CASSEGLAGGYEQYF.

The chain has TRBV30 and TRBJ2-7, with 8 bases identical to TRBD1. This CDR3 is built from 12 residues. The ends lost 7 bases at V and 2 bases at J; junction bases unmatched: 4. The germline gives CDR1 GTSNPN, CDR2 SVGIG (reference sequence). CDR3 residues: CAYRQGPYEQYF. The CDR3 nucleotides read TGTGCCTACCGACAGGGGCCCTACGAGCAGTACTTC.

The CDR3 nucleotides are TGTGCCAGCAGTACCGGACTCCTCGAAGCTTTCTTT. Translated: CASSTGLLEAFF. The chain combines TRBV28 with TRBJ1-1; D is unresolved. Germline values: CDR1 MDHEN, CDR2 SYDVKM. V dropped 5 bases and J dropped 8 bases, with 12 bases sitting between them. The CDR3 length is 12 residues.

V gene TRBV4-1 combines with J gene TRBJ1-4; no reliable D call. This CDR3 is built from 15 residues. Germline V gene sequence: CDR1 MGHRA, CDR2 YSYEKL. Trimming left V 0 bases short and J 5 bases short, with 10 bases between. The CDR3 sequence: CASSQEQRRNEKLFF. CDR3 bases: TGCGCCAGCAGCCAAGAGCAACGGAGAAATGAAAAACTGTTTTTT.

This chain joins TRBV10-1 and TRBJ2-7; 8 nucleotides align to TRBD1. This CDR3 comprises 11 residues. Germline V lookup: CDR1 WNHNN, CDR2 SYGVQD (reference sequence). The CDR3 region is CASSHAGTGSV. CDR3 bases: TGCGCCAGCAGCCACGCCGGGACAGGATCCGTC.

This chain uses TRBV7-9 with TRBJ1-2, with a possible D match to TRBD1 (5 bases). CDR3 length: 17 amino acids. Trimming took 5 bases from V and 1 from J, leaving 20 bases between them. CDR1 SEHNR and CDR2 FQNEAQ come from the germline V gene (reference sequence). CDR3 sequence: CASSIPRGETRNYGYTF. CDR3 in DNA: TGTGCCAGCAGCATTCCACGGGGGGAGACCCGTAACTATGGCTACACCTTC.

The V gene is TRBV27, the J gene TRBJ2-2; tentative D call: TRBD1 (6 bases). CDR3 size: 15 residues. V lost 5 bases and J lost 1, with 11 bases in between. Germline values: CDR1 MNHEY, CDR2 SMNVEV (reference sequence). In nucleotides, the CDR3 is TGTGCCAGCAGTCCCCTGACAGGGAACACCGGGGAGCTGTTTTTT. Its translation: CASSPLTGNTGELFF.

The sample holds a few counts of this clone. The chain has TRBV10-2 and TRBJ1-4, with a possible D match to TRBD1 (5 bases). Germline lookup yields CDR1 WSHSY and CDR2 SAAADI. Between the trimmed V and J ends, which lost 2 bases and 4 bases, there was a span of 8 bases. The CDR3 has 14 amino acids. DNA of the CDR3: TGCGCCAGCAGTGAGGTTCAGGGTAATGAAAAACTGTTTTTT. Translating gives CASSEVQGNEKLFF.

The chain combines TRBV20-1 with TRBJ2-7; weak D call: TRBD2 (6 bases). The V and J ends lost 6 bases and 6 bases respectively, with 12 bases between them. The CDR3 has 11 residues. CDR1 DFQATT and CDR2 SNEGSKA come from the germline V gene (reference sequence). CDR3 coding DNA: TGCAGTGCCCCGGGGGACCCCGAGCAGTACGTC. Its translation is CSAPGDPEQYV.

V gene TRBV12-1 combines with J gene TRBJ2-7; the D segment call TRBD2 is taken from the table without a DNA check. TRBV12-1 is noted as a pseudogene. The CDR3 runs to 13 residues. The CDR3: CASSLTKPGEQYV. The CDR3 nucleotides read TGTGCCAGCAGCTTGACCAAGCCGGGGGAGCAGTACGTC.

The rearrangement joins TRBV18 to TRBJ1-1; 7 nucleotides agree with TRBD1. The CDR3 consists of 15 residues. Germline lookup yields CDR1 KGHSH and CDR2 LQKENI. V lost 3 bases and J lost 2; bases outside the gene matches: 6. The CDR3 nucleotides are TGTGCCAGCTCACCCTATGGGACAGTCAACACTGAAGCTTTCTTT. It codes for CASSPYGTVNTEAFF.

The V gene is TRBV2, the J gene TRBJ1-5; D is undetermined. V was shortened by 2 bases and J by 7 bases, with 6 bases between the two germline ends. The CDR3 is 12 amino acids. Germline V gives CDR1 SNHLY, CDR2 FYNNEI. The DNA of the CDR3 is TGTGCCAGCAGTGAATGGGAGCAGCCCCAGCATTTT. It is translated as CASSEWEQPQHF.

The CDR3 bases are TGTGCCAGTAGTATTAACGGGGGGAACACTGAAGCTTTCTTT. Protein sequence: CASSINGGNTEAFF. This chain connects TRBV19 to TRBJ1-1, with TRBD1 as a possible D gene (5 bases). The germline V gene has CDR1 LNHDA and CDR2 SQIVND (reference sequence). The CDR3 is 14 residues long. V lost 3 bases and J 1 base, leaving 9 bases between the germline ends. The full variable domain, in which reference TRBV19 and TRBJ1-1 provide the parts outside the CDR3, is DGGITQSPKYLFRKEGQNVTLSCEQNLNHDAMYWYRQDPGQGLRLIYYSQIVNDFQKGDIAEGYSVSREKKESFPLTVTSAQKNPTAFYLCASSINGGNTEAFFGQGTRLTVV.

This chain links TRBV27 with TRBJ2-3; maybe TRBD2 (6 bases). CDR3 size: 13 residues. Germline values: CDR1 MNHEY, CDR2 SMNVEV (reference sequence). The V end was cut by 6 bases, the J end by 6 bases, with 13 bases between. Here the CDR3 reads CASREGLLDTQYF. The CDR3 DNA is TGTGCCAGCAGGGAGGGACTTTTGGATACGCAGTATTTT.

The chain combines TRBV18 with TRBJ2-2, with D possibly matching TRBD2 (5 bases). Trimming took off 3 bases at V and 3 bases at J, with 14 bases between the two ends. There are 16 residues in the CDR3. Germline V gene lookup returns CDR1 KGHSH and CDR2 LQKENI. This chain's CDR3 is CASSPFPGLDTGELFF. The CDR3 nucleotides are TGTGCCAGCTCACCCTTTCCGGGGTTGGACACCGGGGAGCTGTTTTTT.

The rearrangement joins TRBV7-9 to TRBJ1-3; weak D call: TRBD1 (6 bases). The CDR3 is 13 amino acids. Trimming took 5 bases from V and 3 from J, leaving 8 bases between them. Germline V gives CDR1 SEHNR, CDR2 FQNEAQ (reference sequence). The DNA of the CDR3 is TGTGCCAGCAGCGTGGACAGTGGAAACACCATATATTTT. Translated: CASSVDSGNTIYF.

The CDR3 region is CASSIGQVALYGYTF. In nucleotides, the CDR3 is TGTGCCAGTAGTATCGGACAGGTGGCACTCTATGGCTACACCTTC. The V gene is TRBV19, the J gene TRBJ1-2; the match to TRBD1 covers 7 bases. The ends lost 3 bases at V and 4 bases at J; junction bases unmatched: 8. The CDR3 length is 15 residues. The germline gives CDR1 LNHDA, CDR2 SQIVND (reference sequence).

Only a few counts were recorded for this clone. The genes are TRBV6-5 and TRBJ1-2; the D is unclear. The CDR3 length is 15 residues. The V and J ends lost 0 bases and 6 bases respectively, with 14 bases between them. Germline assignment: CDR1 MNHEY and CDR2 SVGAGI. In nucleotides, the CDR3 is TGTGCCAGCAGTTACTCGGAGTCCTCTCCGAATGGCTACACCTTC. Its protein product is CASSYSESSPNGYTF.

The chain employs TRBV11-2 and TRBJ1-1; TRBD1 might be the D (6 bases). This CDR3 has 15 residues. Germline values: CDR1 SGHAT, CDR2 FQNNGV. The V and J ends lost 1 base and 5 bases respectively, with 14 bases between them. CDR3 DNA sequence: TGTGCCAGCAGCTTAGGGGACATCGTGAGGACTGAAGCTTTCTTT. This codes for CASSLGDIVRTEAFF.

This chain links TRBV5-1 with TRBJ2-7; 9 bases match TRBD1. Germline loops: CDR1 SGHRS, CDR2 YFSETQ. This CDR3 spans 14 amino acids. J gave up 3 bases and V 4 bases, and 5 bases lay outside the gene matches. The DNA for the CDR3 is TGCGCCAGCAGCGCGCCGGGACAGGGCTACGAGCAGTACGTC. Its translation: CASSAPGQGYEQYV.

The chain carries TRBV4-1 and TRBJ2-1; no firm D call. Trimming left V 1 base short and J 10 bases short, with 8 bases between. CDR1 is MGHRA, CDR2 YSYEKL, per germline. The CDR3 covers 12 residues. CDR3 DNA sequence: TGCGCCAGCAGCCAAGTGGTTGGCGAGCAGTTCTTC. Encoded protein: CASSQVVGEQFF.